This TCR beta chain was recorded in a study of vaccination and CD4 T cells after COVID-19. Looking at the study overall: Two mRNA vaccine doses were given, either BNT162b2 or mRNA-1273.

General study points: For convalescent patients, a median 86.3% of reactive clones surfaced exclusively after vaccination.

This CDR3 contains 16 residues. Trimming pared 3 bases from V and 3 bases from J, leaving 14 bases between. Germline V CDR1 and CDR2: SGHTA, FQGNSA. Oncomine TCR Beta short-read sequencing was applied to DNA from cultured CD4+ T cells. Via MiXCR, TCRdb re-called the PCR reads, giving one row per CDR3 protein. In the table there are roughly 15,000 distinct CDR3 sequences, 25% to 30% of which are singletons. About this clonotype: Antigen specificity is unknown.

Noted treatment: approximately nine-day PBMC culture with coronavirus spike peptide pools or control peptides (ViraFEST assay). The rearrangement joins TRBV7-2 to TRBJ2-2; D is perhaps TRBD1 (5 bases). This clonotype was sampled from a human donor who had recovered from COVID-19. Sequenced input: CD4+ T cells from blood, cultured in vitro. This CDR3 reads CASSLWAQADTGELFF. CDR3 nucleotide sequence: TGTGCCAGCAGCTTGTGGGCACAGGCCGACACCGGGGAGCTGTTTTTT.